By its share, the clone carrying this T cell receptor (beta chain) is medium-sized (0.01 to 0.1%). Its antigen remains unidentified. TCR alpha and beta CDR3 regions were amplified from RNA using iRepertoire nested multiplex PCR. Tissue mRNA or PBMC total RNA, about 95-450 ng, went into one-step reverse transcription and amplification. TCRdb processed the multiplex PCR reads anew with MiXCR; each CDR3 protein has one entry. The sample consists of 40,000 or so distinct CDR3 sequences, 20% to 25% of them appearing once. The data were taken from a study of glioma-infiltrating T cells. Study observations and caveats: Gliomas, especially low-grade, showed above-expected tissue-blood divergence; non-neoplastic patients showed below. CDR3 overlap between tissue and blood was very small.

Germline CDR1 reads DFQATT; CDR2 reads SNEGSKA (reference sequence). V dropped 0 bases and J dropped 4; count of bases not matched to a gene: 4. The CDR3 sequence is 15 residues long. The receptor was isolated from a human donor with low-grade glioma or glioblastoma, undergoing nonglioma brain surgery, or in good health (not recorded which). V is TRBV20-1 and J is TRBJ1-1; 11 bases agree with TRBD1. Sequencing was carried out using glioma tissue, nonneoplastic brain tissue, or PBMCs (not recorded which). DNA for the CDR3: TGCAGTGCTAGAGATGTCGGGACAGGGGGCACTGAAGCTTTCTTT. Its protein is CSARDVGTGGTEAFF.